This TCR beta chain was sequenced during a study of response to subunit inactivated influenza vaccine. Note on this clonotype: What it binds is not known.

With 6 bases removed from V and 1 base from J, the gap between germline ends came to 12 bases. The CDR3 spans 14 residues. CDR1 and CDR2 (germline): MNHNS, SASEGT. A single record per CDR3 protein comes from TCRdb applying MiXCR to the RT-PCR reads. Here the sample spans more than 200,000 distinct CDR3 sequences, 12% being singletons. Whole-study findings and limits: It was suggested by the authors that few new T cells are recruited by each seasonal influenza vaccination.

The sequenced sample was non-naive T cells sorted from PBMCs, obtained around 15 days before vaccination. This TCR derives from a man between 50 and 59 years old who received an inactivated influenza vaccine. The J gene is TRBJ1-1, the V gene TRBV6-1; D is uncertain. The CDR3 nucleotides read TGTGCCAGCAGCCTACAGTACCCGAACACTGAAGCTTTCTTT. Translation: CASSLQYPNTEAFF.